This T cell receptor (beta chain) was documented in a study of CD8 T cells in ankylosing spondylitis. General study findings and limits: Ankylosing spondylitis blood appeared to carry a characteristic TCR beta motif of roughly eight highly homologous variants.

The CDR3 loop spans 15 amino acids. The ends were cut back, 5 bases at V and 4 bases at J, with 14 bases in the middle. CDR1 and CDR2 (germline): MNHEY, SMNVEV (reference sequence). TCRdb re-called the 5' RACE reads through MiXCR, storing one row per CDR3 protein. The data contain fewer than 250,000 distinct CDR3 sequences, approximately 20% of them singletons. This clonotype was seen a handful of times. The antigen is not known. The rearrangement uses TRBV27 and TRBJ1-4; possibly TRBD1 for D (5 bases). Source material: blood, either unsorted or a sorted T cell fraction (not recorded which). The receptor was derived from a male donor with ankylosing spondylitis. The CDR3 here is CASSPIRQLNEKLFF. CDR3 nucleotides: TGTGCCAGCAGTCCCATCAGACAGCTTAATGAAAAACTGTTTTTT.